The 9 T cell receptor beta chains below were found in one sample sequenced in a study of shared clonotypes between healthy human individuals. Clones were sequenced by immunoSEQ multiplex PCR, and TCRdb holds only the in-frame ones, with some missing. The sample comprises around 620,000 clones, around 96% of which are singletons, and approximately 0.11% rests with the top ten. Naive CD8 cells, CD45RO-negative and positively selected for CCR7, excluded terminally differentiated effector memory CD45RA+ cells. Sequenced input: naive CD8+ T cells sorted from blood. These receptors all come from a woman in her 30s in good health.

The DNA of the CDR3 is TGCAGTGCTAGGAAAGTAGACGAGCAGTACTTC. As protein: CSARKVDEQYF. The chain is built from TRBV20-1 and TRBJ2-7; D call uncertain. The CDR3 has 11 amino acids. V was shortened by 3 bases and J by 5 bases, with 8 bases between the two germline ends. Germline-derived CDR1 and CDR2 are DFQATT and SNEGSKA (reference sequence).

V is TRBV14 and J is TRBJ2-7; 10 bases line up with TRBD1. Germline loops: CDR1 SGHDN, CDR2 FVKESK. The length of the CDR3 is 15 residues. Losses at the gene ends were 2 bases for V and 3 bases for J; bases not matched to a gene: 4. The CDR3 is CASSQSGQGIYEQYF. The CDR3 DNA follows: TGTGCCAGCAGCCAATCGGGACAGGGGATCTACGAGCAGTACTTC.

The chain links TRBV5-8 to TRBJ2-1, with 13 bases identical to TRBD2. This CDR3 region has 19 residues. V was pared by 0 bases and J by 5 bases, with 11 bases of the junction left unmatched. CDR1 and CDR2 (germline): SGHTS, YDEGEE. CDR3 region: CASSLDRTGLAGVDNEQFF. The CDR3 bases are TGTGCCAGCAGCTTGGATCGTACAGGACTAGCGGGAGTTGACAATGAGCAGTTCTTC.

The chain carries TRBV7-9 and TRBJ2-4; D is unresolved. CDR1 SEHNR and CDR2 FQNEAQ come from the germline V gene (reference sequence). This CDR3 region has 13 residues. The V end was cut by 1 base, the J end by 6 bases, with 7 bases between. This chain's CDR3 is CASSLDLGNIQYF. CDR3 nucleotide sequence: TGTGCCAGCAGCTTAGATTTGGGAAACATTCAGTACTTC. The full variable domain, in which reference TRBV7-9 and TRBJ2-4 provide the parts outside the CDR3, is DTGVSQNPRHKITKRGQNVTFRCDPISEHNRLYWYRQTLGQGPEFLTYFQNEAQLEKSRLLSDRFSAERPKGSFSTLEIQRTEQGDSAMYLCASSLDLGNIQYFGAGTRLSVL.

The chain recombines TRBV21-1 with TRBJ1-4; the D call of TRBD1 is as the table states it, not checked on the DNA. TRBV21-1 is a pseudogene segment. The CDR3 is made up of 18 amino acids. For the CDR3, the DNA is TGTGCCAGCAGCTCTCAACCGGGACAGGGGGGCGGTTGTGAAAAACTGTTTTTT. As protein: CASSSQPGQGGGCEKLFF.

This clone was seen just once. This chain joins TRBV9 and TRBJ1-1; D remains ambiguous. The germline V gene encodes CDR1 SGDLS and CDR2 YYNGEE. Deletions cut 4 bases from V and 4 bases from J, with 11 bases between. The CDR3 consists of 13 residues. In nucleotides, the CDR3 is TGTGCCAGCAGCCCCCCCTGGGGCACTGAAGCTTTCTTT. The encoded protein is CASSPPWGTEAFF.

This chain joins TRBV7-8 and TRBJ1-5; 8 nucleotides align to TRBD1. This CDR3 is 15 amino acids long. CDR1 is SGHVS and CDR2 is FQNEAQ in the germline V gene. J gave up 11 bases and V 6 bases, and 15 bases lay outside the gene matches. CDR3: CASRRDRGTAGAQHF. The CDR3 nucleotides read TGTGCCAGCAGACGTGACAGGGGCACGGCGGGGGCCCAGCATTTT.

The chain joins TRBV7-9 to TRBJ2-5; D tentatively reads TRBD1 or TRBD2 (5 bases each). The DNA end is a closer match to TRBJ2-7, so the J assignment may be wrong. The CDR3 runs 15 residues. Germline V lookup: CDR1 SEHNR, CDR2 FQNEAQ (reference sequence). As DNA, the CDR3 is TGTGCCAGCAGCCTACCGGGTGGGCATGGGGGCGAGCAGTACTTC. It specifies CASSLPGGHGGEQYF.

As to this clone: Distinct nucleotide sequences in the sample also encode this CDR3. V is TRBV4-1 and J is TRBJ1-5; D call uncertain. Germline assignment: CDR1 MGHRA and CDR2 YSYEKL. The germline V and J ends were trimmed by 1 base and 0 bases, with 7 bases remaining between them. The CDR3 has 15 residues. The CDR3 DNA follows: TGCGCCAGCAGCCAAGGACGTAATAGCAATCAGCCCCAGCATTTT. Amino acids: CASSQGRNSNQPQHF.